This T cell receptor (beta chain) was captured in a study of blood T cell repertoires in COVID-19. CDR3 length: 16 amino acids. Per the germline V gene, CDR1 is MNHEY and CDR2 is SVGEGT. V was cut by 2 bases and J by 1 base, with 15 bases left in between. In the study's own analysis: Using reference gene primer amplification, nucleated cell counts were estimated. Measured with immunoSEQ multiplex PCR; TCRdb has only the in-frame clones, and not every one. The DNA gave D and trimming, while V, J and clone size come from that table. The sample yields over 250,000 clones, under 90% seen once. The rearrangement links TRBV6-2 or TRBV6-3 to TRBJ2-7; TRBD2 might be the D (5 bases). The receptor was derived from a woman aged 45-59 years who had recovered from COVID-19. Material for sequencing was peripheral blood. CDR3 sequence (DNA): TGTGCCAGCAGTTACCCTACGGGGTTGAGGTCCTACGAGCAGTACTTC. Encoded protein: CASSYPTGLRSYEQYF.